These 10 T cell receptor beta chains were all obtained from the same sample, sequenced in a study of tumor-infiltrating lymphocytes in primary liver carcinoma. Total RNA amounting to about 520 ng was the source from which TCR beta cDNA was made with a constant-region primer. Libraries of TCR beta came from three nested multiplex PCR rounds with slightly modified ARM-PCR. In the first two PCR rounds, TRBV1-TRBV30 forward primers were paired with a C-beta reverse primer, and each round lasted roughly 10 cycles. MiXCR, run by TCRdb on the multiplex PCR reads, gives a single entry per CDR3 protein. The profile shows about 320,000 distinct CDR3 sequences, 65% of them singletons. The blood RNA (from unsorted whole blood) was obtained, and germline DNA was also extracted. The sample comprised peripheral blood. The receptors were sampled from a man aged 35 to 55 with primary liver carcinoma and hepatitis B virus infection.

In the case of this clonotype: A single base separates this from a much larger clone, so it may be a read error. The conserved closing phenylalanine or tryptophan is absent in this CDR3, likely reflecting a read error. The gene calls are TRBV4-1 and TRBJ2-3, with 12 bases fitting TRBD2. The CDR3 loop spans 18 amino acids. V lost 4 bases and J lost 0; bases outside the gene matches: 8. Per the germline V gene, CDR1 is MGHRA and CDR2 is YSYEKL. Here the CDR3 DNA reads TGCGCCAGCAGCCCCCTAGCGGGAGGGGTCGGTAGCACAGATACGCAGTATTTG. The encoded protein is CASSPLAGGVGSTDTQYL.

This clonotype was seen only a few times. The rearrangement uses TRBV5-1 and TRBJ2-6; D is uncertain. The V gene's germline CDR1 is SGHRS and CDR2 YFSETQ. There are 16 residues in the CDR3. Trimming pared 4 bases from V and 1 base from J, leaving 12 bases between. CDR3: CASSSSFLSGANVLTF. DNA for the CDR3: TGCGCCAGCAGCAGCTCATTCCTATCTGGGGCCAACGTCCTGACTTTC.

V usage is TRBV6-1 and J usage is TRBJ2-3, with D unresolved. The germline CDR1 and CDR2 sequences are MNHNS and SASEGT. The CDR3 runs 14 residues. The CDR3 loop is CVSSDFGSTDTQYF. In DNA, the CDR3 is TGTGTCAGTAGTGATTTCGGGTCAACAGATACGCAGTATTTT.

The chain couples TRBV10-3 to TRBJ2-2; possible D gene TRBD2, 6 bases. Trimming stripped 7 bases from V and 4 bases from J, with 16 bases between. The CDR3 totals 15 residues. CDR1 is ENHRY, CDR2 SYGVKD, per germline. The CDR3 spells CAIKAGGRGTGELFF. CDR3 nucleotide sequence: TGTGCCATCAAAGCCGGGGGTCGGGGCACCGGGGAGCTGTTTTTT.

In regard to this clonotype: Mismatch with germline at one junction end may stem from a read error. The DNA for the CDR3 is TGCGCCAGCAGCCAAGGGACTACCTACGGGCAGTACTTC. The encoded protein is CASSQGTTYGQYF. The V gene is TRBV4-1, the J gene TRBJ2-7; D possibly corresponds to TRBD2 (6 bases). The CDR3 has 13 amino acids. Germline V lookup: CDR1 MGHRA, CDR2 YSYEKL.

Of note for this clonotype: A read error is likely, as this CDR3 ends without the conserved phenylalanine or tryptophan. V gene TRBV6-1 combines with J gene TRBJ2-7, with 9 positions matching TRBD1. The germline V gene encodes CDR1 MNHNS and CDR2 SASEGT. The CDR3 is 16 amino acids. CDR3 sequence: CTSTPRSGQGSYEQYL. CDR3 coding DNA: TGTACCAGCACCCCACGGTCGGGACAGGGCTCCTACGAGCAGTACCTC.

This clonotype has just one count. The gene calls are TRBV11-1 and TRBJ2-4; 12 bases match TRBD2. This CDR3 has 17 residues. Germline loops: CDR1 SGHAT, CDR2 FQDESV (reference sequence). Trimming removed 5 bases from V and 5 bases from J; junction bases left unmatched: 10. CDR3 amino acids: CASSLPWTSGTENIQYF. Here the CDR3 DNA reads TGTGCCAGCAGCCTTCCCTGGACTAGCGGGACCGAAAACATTCAGTACTTC. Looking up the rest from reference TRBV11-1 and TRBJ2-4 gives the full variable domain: EAEVAQSPRYKITEKSQAVAFWCDPISGHATLYWYRQILGQGPELLVQFQDESVVDDSQLPKDRFSAERLKGVDSTLKIQPAELGDSAMYLCASSLPWTSGTENIQYFGAGTRLSVL.

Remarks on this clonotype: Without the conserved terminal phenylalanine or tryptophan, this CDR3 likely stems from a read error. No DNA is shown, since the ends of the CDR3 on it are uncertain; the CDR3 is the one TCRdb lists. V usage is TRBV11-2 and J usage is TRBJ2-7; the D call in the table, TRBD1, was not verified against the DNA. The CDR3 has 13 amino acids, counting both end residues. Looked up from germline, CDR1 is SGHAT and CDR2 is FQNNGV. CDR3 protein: CASSGTGLHEQYI.

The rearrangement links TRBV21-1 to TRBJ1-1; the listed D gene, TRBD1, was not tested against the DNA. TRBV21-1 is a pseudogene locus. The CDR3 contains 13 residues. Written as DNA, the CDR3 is TGTGCCAGCAGCAAAGACGAGGGGACTGAAGCTTTCTTT. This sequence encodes CASSKDEGTEAFF.

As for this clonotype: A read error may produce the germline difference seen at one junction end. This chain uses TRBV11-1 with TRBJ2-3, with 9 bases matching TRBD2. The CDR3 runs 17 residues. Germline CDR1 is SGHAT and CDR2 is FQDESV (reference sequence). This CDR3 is CASSPMVVAGEVDTHYF. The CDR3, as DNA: TGTGCCAGCAGCCCTATGGTGGTAGCGGGAGAAGTAGATACGCACTATTTT. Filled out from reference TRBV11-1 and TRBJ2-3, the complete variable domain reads EAEVAQSPRYKITEKSQAVAFWCDPISGHATLYWYRQILGQGPELLVQFQDESVVDDSQLPKDRFSAERLKGVDSTLKIQPAELGDSAMYLCASSPMVVAGEVDTHYFGPGTRLTVL.